This T cell receptor (beta chain) was obtained from a study of OX40 agonist ivuxolimab in advanced cancers. The overall study: Patients in the trial were receiving intravenous ivuxolimab every 2 weeks, at doses of 0.01 to 10 mg/kg.

Generated by immunoSEQ multiplex PCR, the TCRdb table keeps only in-frame clones and is missing some. The table lists some 150,000 clones, 85% to 95% of them singletons. Germline CDR1 and CDR2: SGHNT and YYREEE (reference sequence). There are 13 residues in the CDR3. V shed 4 bases and J shed 4 bases, with 12 bases lying between them. The sequences come from CD4+ or CD8+ T cells sorted from blood, collected in a trial of the OX40 agonist ivuxolimab. The sequence was collected from an adult with an advanced solid tumor such as melanoma, head and neck, liver or kidney cancer. The chain employs TRBV5-4 and TRBJ2-7; either TRBD1 or TRBD2 may fit D (6 bases each). The CDR3 sequence: CASSPRGPYEQYF. CDR3 nucleotide sequence: TGTGCCAGCAGCCCCCGGGGGCCTTACGAGCAGTACTTC.